This TCR beta chain was documented in a study of low-dose radiotherapy and immunotherapy resistance in tumors. Looking at the study overall: A total of 13 Gy over 26 weeks was given to Cohort 2 as 1 Gy per fraction every two weeks. The drug cyclophosphamide was given into a vein at 200 mg/m2 every two weeks, one day before radiation and immunotherapy.

This clonotype was observed many times. Time point in this sample: before trial treatment. The germline CDR1 and CDR2 sequences are SGDLS and YYNGEE. This CDR3 contains 13 residues. V dropped 2 bases and J dropped 4 bases, with 9 bases sitting between them. With TRAV- and TRBV-specific primers, first-strand cDNA was made, covering the alpha and beta chains. A roughly 20-cycle PCR with a constant-region primer and V-primer adapter amplified TCRs. TCRdb recomputed calls from the reads with MiXCR, one row per CDR3 protein. The table shows 60,000 to 90,000 distinct CDR3 sequences, with around 30% occurring only once.

Here the sequenced sample was PBMCs, taken before treatment. The TCR originated in a female donor with ovarian cancer. V gene TRBV9 combines with J gene TRBJ1-1; a weak D match, TRBD1 (5 bases). DNA for the CDR3: TGTGCCAGCAGCGTCAAGCAGGGCACTGAAGCTTTCTTT. It translates to CASSVKQGTEAFF.